This T cell receptor beta chain was sequenced during a study of blood T cell repertoires in COVID-19. The method was immunoSEQ multiplex PCR; TCRdb's version includes in-frame clones alone and lacks a portion of them. The profile shows fewer than 300,000 clones, 80% to 90% of them singletons. The TCR originated in a woman aged 45-65 years with acute or convalescent COVID-19. Sequenced: peripheral blood.

CDR3 region: CASRRSSGYEQYF. CDR3 DNA: TGTGCCAGCAGGCGGAGTAGTGGCTACGAGCAGTACTTC. V and J are TRBV6-5 and TRBJ2-7; D gene uncertain. CDR3 length: 13 amino acids. The V gene lost 6 bases and the J gene lost 3 bases, with 12 bases spanning the gap. Germline CDR1 reads MNHEY; CDR2 reads SVGAGI.